A selection of T cell receptor beta chains follows, all from one sample in a study of cytotoxic CD8 clonotypes in ibrutinib-treated CLL. Profiling relied on immunoSEQ multiplex PCR, and the TCRdb table lists in-frame clones only, not all of them. Found here are some 200,000 clones, about two thirds of them singletons; the top ten hold roughly 13%. The sequenced sample was PBMCs, obtained after 24 months of ibrutinib treatment. Source of these receptors: a human donor with chronic lymphocytic leukemia. Each CDR3 is given with its conserved first and last residue. The D gene is left open where the match is weak. Clone size is given for some rows only: seen once, a few or many times, or a class if the clone is expanded.

. TRBJ2-5 TRBD2 TRBV30 TGTGCCTGGAGTCAGTCTTCGGGACTAGCGGAGCAAGAGACCCAGTACTTC CAWSQSSGLAEQETQYF
once TRBJ2-5 TRBD2 TRBV13 TGTGCCAGCAGCATTAGCGGGATCTGGGAGACCCAGTACTTC CASSISGIWETQYF
. TRBJ1-3 . TRBV28 TGTGCCAGCATAAGGAGAGGGACGAACGTCTCTGGAAACACCATATATTTT CASIRRGTNVSGNTIYF
. TRBJ2-2 . TRBV5-6 TGTGCCAGCAGCTTGGTTTGGGGGTCCACCGGGGAGCTGTTTTTT CASSLVWGSTGELFF
once TRBJ2-1 . TRBV6-4 TGTGCCAGCAGTGACTCTCAGGGCACCTACAATGAGCAGTTCTTC CASSDSQGTYNEQFF
. TRBJ2-3 TRBD2 TRBV29-1 TGCAGCGTTGTGTATCTAGCGGGGAGCACAGATACGCAGTATTTT CSVVYLAGSTDTQYF
. TRBJ1-2 TRBD1 TRBV14 TGTGCCAGCAGCCAAGGGACAGGGGACGGTGGCTACACCTTC CASSQGTGDGGYTF
. TRBJ1-2 TRBD1 TRBV7-9 TGTGCCAGCACCGACAGGGCGGTAGGTGGCTACACCTTC CASTDRAVGGYTF
. TRBJ1-3 TRBD1 TRBV5-1 TGCGCCAGCAGCTTGACAGGGGGCAACTCTGGAAACACCATATATTTT CASSLTGGNSGNTIYF
. TRBJ2-1 TRBD2 TRBV6-5 TGTGCCAGCCAAGCGGGAGGTCCCTACAATGAGCAGTTCTTC CASQAGGPYNEQFF
few TRBJ1-2 . TRBV28 TGTGCCAGCAGTATAACTAACTATGGCTACACCTTC CASSITNYGYTF
. TRBJ2-1 TRBD2 TRBV27 TGTGCCAGCAGTCGAGCTAGCGGTAGAAATGAGCAGTTCTTC CASSRASGRNEQFF
. TRBJ1-5 . TRBV10-3 TGTGCCATCAGTTACAGCGACGATCAGCCCCAGCATTTT CAISYSDDQPQHF
. TRBJ2-5 . TRBV30 TGTGCCTGGAGTGTCGTCCTCCAAGAGACCCAGTACTTC CAWSVVLQETQYF
. TRBJ2-3 . TRBV15 TGTGCCACCAGCCCCGTCCGGGACCCTACAGATACGCAGTATTTT CATSPVRDPTDTQYF
few TRBJ1-4 . TRBV19 TGTGCCAGCGGGGGTTTCAAACTGTTTTTT CASGGFKLFF
. TRBJ2-5 . TRBV4-3 TGCGCCAGCAGCCAAGACCGGCTCCGGGAGACCCAGTACTTC CASSQDRLRETQYF
few TRBJ1-5 . TRBV6-6 TGTGCCAGCACCGGATCGGGGGGGGCGGGGCAGCCCCAGCATTTT CASTGSGGAGQPQHF
. TRBJ1-1 . TRBV4-3 TGCGCCAGCAGCCAAGGGGTCCAGGGTGAAGCTTTCTTT CASSQGVQGEAFF
. TRBJ2-5 TRBD1 TRBV9 TGTGCCAGCAGCGTAGGACAGGGTGTGGGGCAAGAGACCCAGTACTTC CASSVGQGVGQETQYF
. TRBJ2-7 TRBD2 TRBV7-8 TGTGCCAGCAGCGCACTTTCGGGGGGAGTGTTGGCCTACGAGCAGTACTTC CASSALSGGVLAYEQYF
. TRBJ1-2 TRBD1 TRBV28 TGTGCCAGCAGTACCACAGGGGTTGGTGGCTACACCTTC CASSTTGVGGYTF
. TRBJ2-2 . TRBV27 TGTGCCAGCACCCAAACCCGGGCGGGGTTCAGCACCGGGGAGCTGTTTTTT CASTQTRAGFSTGELFF
. TRBJ2-1 . TRBV19 TGTGCCAGTAGTATATCGGGAATGTACAATGAGCAGTTCTTC CASSISGMYNEQFF
few TRBJ1-2 . TRBV19 TGTGCCAGTAGTTACAGGGCCAACTATGGCTACACCTTC CASSYRANYGYTF
. TRBJ2-5 TRBD1 TRBV28 TGTGCCAGCAGTTTAGCCCTGGACAGGCGGGAGACCCAGTACTTC CASSLALDRRETQYF
. TRBJ1-2 TRBD1 TRBV7-3 TGTGCCAGCAGCTCACGGGACAGGAGCCTTGTCTATGGCTACACCTTC CASSSRDRSLVYGYTF
. TRBJ2-1 TRBD2 TRBV7-8 TGTGCCAGCAGCTTCCTAACTAGCGGGATTTTCAATGAGCAGTTCTTC CASSFLTSGIFNEQFF
once TRBJ1-4 TRBD1 TRBV5-6 TGTGCCAGCGGACAGGGGATGAATGAAAAACTGTTTTTT CASGQGMNEKLFF
. TRBJ1-2 . TRBV28 TGTGCCAGCAGTCCCCTTCCCGGGACGCAAAGGAGCTACACCTTC CASSPLPGTQRSYTF
. TRBJ2-2 TRBD1 TRBV27 TGTGCCAGCAGTTTATCAGGGACAGGCGGCACCGGGGAGCTGTTTTTT CASSLSGTGGTGELFF
. TRBJ1-1 TRBD1 TRBV4-3 TGCGCCAGCAGCCAACAGACAGGGTTTACAACTGAAGCTTTCTTT CASSQQTGFTTEAFF
. TRBJ1-1 . TRBV7-2 TGTGCCAGCAGCTTAGGTGGTAGGACCACTGAAGCTTTCTTT CASSLGGRTTEAFF
. TRBJ2-7 TRBD2 TRBV5-4 TGTGCCAGCAGCCCCCCTCCGGGACTAGGGGATCGCGAGCAGTACTTC CASSPPPGLGDREQYF
. TRBJ2-5 TRBD1 TRBV19 TGTGCCAGTAGTATCAGTTTCGAGACAGGGGGACGAGAGACCCAGTACTTC CASSISFETGGRETQYF
. TRBJ2-5 . TRBV27 TGTGCCAGCAGTCTTGAACAGGTGGGGCCCCAAGAGACCCAGTACTTC CASSLEQVGPQETQYF
. TRBJ1-4 TRBD1 TRBV5-8 TGTGCCAGCAGCTTAGCTCCCGACAGGGGGATGCTAAAACTGTTTTTT CASSLAPDRGMLKLFF
. TRBJ2-7 . TRBV27 TGTGCCAGCAGTCCGAGACGCACCGGCTACGAGCAGTACTTC CASSPRRTGYEQYF
. TRBJ2-7 . TRBV5-5 TGTGCCAGCAGCTTGGTCAGAATCTGGTACTTC CASSLVRIWYF
. TRBJ1-1 . TRBV27 TGTGCCAGCTGTTATCGGGACGGGACTGAAGCTTTCTTT CASCYRDGTEAFF
. TRBJ1-2 . TRBV27 TGTGCCAGCAGTCAGCGACCGGCACCCGACTATGGCTACACCTTC CASSQRPAPDYGYTF
once TRBJ2-3 . TRBV4-1 TGCGCCAGCAGCCAGGGGGCTTTGGGCACAGATACGCAGTATTTT CASSQGALGTDTQYF
. TRBJ1-2 . TRBV4-3 TGCGCCAGCAGCCAAGTAAACCCCAGGATAGCTAACTATGGCTACACCTTC CASSQVNPRIANYGYTF
few TRBJ1-5 . TRBV7-2 TGTGCCAGCAGCCCGTATAGCAATCAGCCCCAGCATTTT CASSPYSNQPQHF
. TRBJ1-5 . TRBV2 TGTGCCAGCAGTTACAGGTATAGCAATCAGCCCCAGCATTTT CASSYRYSNQPQHF
. TRBJ2-2 . TRBV10-1 TGCGCCAGCAGCACTAGTCTCGGGGAGCTGTTTTTT CASSTSLGELFF
once TRBJ2-3 . TRBV5-1 TGCGCCAGCAGCTTGGCTGAAGGTAGCGGCGGGGATACGCAGTATTTT CASSLAEGSGGDTQYF
few TRBJ2-7 TRBD1 TRBV10-2 TGCGCCAGCAGTGAGACCTTGGACAGGGCCTACGAGCAGTACTTC CASSETLDRAYEQYF
. TRBJ2-7 TRBD1 TRBV4-1 TGCGCCAGCAGCCATACAATAGAAGGGTGGGGACAGTCCTACGAGCAGTACTTC CASSHTIEGWGQSYEQYF
. TRBJ1-2 . TRBV18 TGTGCCAGCTCACTCGCGGCGGGACAACTAGTGAACTATGGCTACACCTTC CASSLAAGQLVNYGYTF
. TRBJ2-7 TRBD2 TRBV5-1 TGCGCCAGCAGCTTGGGGACTAGCGCCTCCTACGAGCAGTACTTC CASSLGTSASYEQYF
. TRBJ2-7 TRBD1 TRBV5-6 TGTGCCAGCAGCTTGGCGGGGACAGGGTCGTACGAGCAGTACTTC CASSLAGTGSYEQYF
once TRBJ2-7 TRBD2 TRBV6-5 TGTGCCAGCAGGGAGAGCGGGAGGGTTAGGGAGCAGTACTTC CASRESGRVREQYF
. TRBJ2-7 TRBD1 TRBV30 TGTGCCTGGAGTCCAACAGCGGACAGGATTACATACTTC CAWSPTADRITYF
. TRBJ2-5 . TRBV30 TGTGCCTGGAGTGTAGACTACCAAGAGACCCAGTACTTC CAWSVDYQETQYF
. TRBJ2-4 TRBD2 TRBV27 TGTGCCAGCAGGTCCCTAGCGGGAGAGTTAGACATTCAGTACTTC CASRSLAGELDIQYF